These 2 T cell receptor beta chains were sequenced from one sample in a study of brain T cells in children with intractable seizures (dated by TCRdb to the early 2020s). The library relied on the immunoSEQ multiplex PCR assay. TCRdb took this table from immuneACCESS and kept in-frame rearrangements with V and J called. Such tables lack part of the clones; where checked against another copy, unresolved V genes explain under half of the gap, and the rest is unexplained. The sample yields about 340,000 clones; nearly 95% were counted once. The ten largest clones represent around 6% of the sample. The time point tag for this specimen amounts to: blood from clinic visit 5 months post-surgery; TSC patient then seizure free. The sequencing used peripheral blood, collected more than 4 months after surgery. All receptors come from a boy younger than two with tuberous sclerosis and intractable seizures.

The chain links TRBV24-1 to TRBJ1-1; a possible D gene is TRBD1 (6 bases). The CDR3 covers 18 residues. The V end was cut by 0 bases, the J end by 4 bases, with 20 bases between. The germline V gene encodes CDR1 KGHDR and CDR2 SFDVKD. CDR3 in DNA: TGTGCCACCAGTGATTTGCGGGGACACCCTGAATTCAGCACTGAAGCTTTCTTT. Residues: CATSDLRGHPEFSTEAFF.

The chain carries TRBV19 and TRBJ2-7; 9 bases fit TRBD1. The CDR3 is 13 amino acids. After removal of 5 bases from V and 9 bases from J, the junction contained 8 bases not matched to a gene. Per the germline V gene, CDR1 is LNHDA and CDR2 is SQIVND (reference sequence). The DNA for the CDR3 is TGTGCCAGTAGTCCCGGGACAGGGAGTGGGCAGTACTTC. Translation: CASSPGTGSGQYF. Combining the CDR3 with reference TRBV19 and TRBJ2-7 gives the whole variable domain DGGITQSPKYLFRKEGQNVTLSCEQNLNHDAMYWYRQDPGQGLRLIYYSQIVNDFQKGDIAEGYSVSREKKESFPLTVTSAQKNPTAFYLCASSPGTGSGQYFGPGTRLTVT.